The rows below give T cell receptor beta chains drawn from one sample of a study of blood T cell repertoires in COVID-19. The method was immunoSEQ multiplex PCR; TCRdb's version includes in-frame clones alone and lacks a portion of them. The sample shows roughly 140,000 clones, over 75% of them seen only once. Sequencing input: PBMCs or T cells enriched from blood (not recorded which). The source of these receptors is a woman in her twenties or thirties with acute COVID-19. The CDR3 runs from the conserved cysteine through the conserved F or W. Where a row states a size, it is once, few, many or the class of an expanded clone; other rows omit it.

TRBJ1-1,NA,TRBV11-3,CASSFGQNTEAFF
TRBJ1-1,NA,TRBV28,CASSVESPEAFF
TRBJ1-5,NA,TRBV20-1,CSVGQPQHF
TRBJ1-2,NA,TRBV28,CASSLPQGLGDGYTF
TRBJ2-1,NA,TRBV14,CASSQWTGLYNEQFF
TRBJ2-5,NA,TRBV15,CATSRTTSEAGGQETQYF
TRBJ1-5,NA,TRBV27,CASSSGTGGNQPQHF
TRBJ2-1,NA,TRBV24-1,CATGSVETTGNEQFF
TRBJ1-2,NA,TRBV5-6,CASSEGAHGGYTF
TRBJ2-7,NA,TRBV20-1,CSASRQGVEQYF
TRBJ2-7,NA,TRBV7-9,CASSEPDRVVEQYF
TRBJ1-5,once,TRBV29-1,CSVGQGVNQPQHF
TRBJ2-7,once,TRBV15,CATSRAPPSYEQYF
TRBJ2-7,NA,TRBV11-3,CASSRDSYEQYF
TRBJ2-7,NA,TRBV28,CASSFGQYEQYF
TRBJ1-1,NA,TRBV27,CASSLGQSTEAFF
TRBJ2-5,NA,TRBV9,CASSTGTSGSVETQYF
TRBJ2-5,NA,TRBV12-3/TRBV12-4,CASSRGEGETQYF
TRBJ2-7,NA,TRBV10-3,CAISNSGQVSYEQYF
TRBJ2-7,few,TRBV21-1,CASSSSNGTYEQYF
TRBJ1-1,NA,TRBV4-1,CASSRPTGANTEAFF
TRBJ1-1,NA,TRBV7-3,CASSLQPTGFDTEAFF
TRBJ1-2,NA,TRBV6-6,CATRTGDYGYTF
TRBJ2-7,NA,TRBV27,CASSWRGGYEQYF
TRBJ2-7,few,TRBV7-2,CASSLSLAGGLEQYF
TRBJ2-3,NA,TRBV4-2,CASSQDLPSSADTQYF